This TCR beta chain is from a study of beta chain features in type 1 diabetes. In the case of this clone: Antigen unknown.

The study, taken as a whole, reports: Across patients, naive, central memory and Treg TCRB repertoires exhibited apparently greater similarity than was observed across healthy donors. When Type 1 diabetes patients were examined, their TCRB CDR3s proved moderately but significantly shorter in all four CD4+ subsets. More deletions and fewer insertions at VDJ junctions were found in patients with type 1 diabetes.

Trimming left V 2 bases short and J 3 bases short, with 11 bases between. CDR3 length equals 15 residues. Germline V gene sequence: CDR1 MNHEY, CDR2 SMNVEV (reference sequence). The whole isolated RNA underwent reverse transcription, so sequencing captured expressed TCRB transcripts. The protocol was immunoSEQ multiplex PCR, while the TCRdb copy is restricted to in-frame clones and leaves out a portion. This sample has around 710,000 clones, with 9.5% to 15% found just once. The J gene is TRBJ2-1, the V gene TRBV27, with D maybe TRBD1 (5 bases). This TCR was sampled from a young man with type 1 diabetes. The sample taken for sequencing was naive CD4+ T cells from blood. The CDR3 region has the DNA TGTGCCAGCAGTTTAACGTACCAGGGCTACAATGAGCAGTTCTTC. It is translated as CASSLTYQGYNEQFF.